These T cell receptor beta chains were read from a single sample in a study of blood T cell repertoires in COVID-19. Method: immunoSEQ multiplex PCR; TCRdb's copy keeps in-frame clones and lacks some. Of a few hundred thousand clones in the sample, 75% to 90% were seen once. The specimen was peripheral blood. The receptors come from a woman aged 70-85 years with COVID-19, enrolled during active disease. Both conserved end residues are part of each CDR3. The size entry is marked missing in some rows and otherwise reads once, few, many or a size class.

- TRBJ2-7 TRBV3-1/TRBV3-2 CASSQGPNEQYF
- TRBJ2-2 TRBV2 CASSERGVGELFF
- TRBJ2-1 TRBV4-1 CASRTVGRGSYNEQFF
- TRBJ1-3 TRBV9 CASSEQGIGNTIYF
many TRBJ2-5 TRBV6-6 CASSPQGGGAGETQYF
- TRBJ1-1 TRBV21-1 CASSKDRGRSTEAFF
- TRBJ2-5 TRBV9 CASSVAETQYF
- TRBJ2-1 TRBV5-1 CASIGGGMQFF
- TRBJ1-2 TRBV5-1 CASSFGTSYGYTF
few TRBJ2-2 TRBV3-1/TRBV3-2 CASSQVLAVAGELFF
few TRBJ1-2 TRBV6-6 CASSPNRSPISSDYGYTF
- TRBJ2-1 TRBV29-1 CSVAQDSYNEQFF
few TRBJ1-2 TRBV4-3 CASSQDPQGGANYGYTF
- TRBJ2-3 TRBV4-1 CASSQEAGTSTDTQYF
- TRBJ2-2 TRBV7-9 CASSSRRPGQGGPGELFF
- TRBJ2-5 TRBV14 CASSQGRGSETQYF
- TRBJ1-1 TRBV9 CASSAAASGGVNTEAFF
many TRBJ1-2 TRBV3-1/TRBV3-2 CASSQATASYGYTF
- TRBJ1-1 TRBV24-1 CATGRGTEAFF
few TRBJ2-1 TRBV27 CARTKRITHYNEQFF
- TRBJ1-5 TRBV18 CASSPRGGEPQHF
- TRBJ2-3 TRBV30 CAWGRGLSTDTQYF
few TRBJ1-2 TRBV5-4 CASSLALAGGYGYTF
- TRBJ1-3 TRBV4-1 CASSQDPGRTGNTIYF
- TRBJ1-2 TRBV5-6 CASSPTPSGGPVYGYTF
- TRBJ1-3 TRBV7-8 CATRDRGSGNTIYF
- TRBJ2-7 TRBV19 CASTPDRGGKQYF
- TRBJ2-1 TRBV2 CASRGLAGAAGNEQFF